These 10 T cell receptor beta chains came from one sample sequenced in a study of molecular identifiers for immune sequencing clone quantification. MiXCR was run by TCRdb on the PCR reads, yielding one entry per CDR3 protein. The sample has over 600,000 distinct CDR3 sequences; 15% to 20% are singletons. Sequencing used naive CD8+ T cells from blood, with Jurkat cell RNA spiked in. The subset was: FACS-sorted CD8+CD4-CCR7+CD45RA+ naive T cells. The receptors originated from a human donor in good health. Some libraries in this study had Jurkat cell RNA spiked in.

As to this clonotype: One base away lies a much larger clone, so this may be a sequencing read error. The rearrangement links TRBV3-1 to TRBJ2-2; D is perhaps TRBD1 (5 bases). The CDR3 sequence is 17 residues long. V gave up 0 bases and J gave up 5 bases, with 16 bases separating them. CDR1 is LGHDT and CDR2 is YNNKEL in the germline V gene (reference sequence). CDR3 coding DNA: TGTGCCAGCAGCCAAGACGACGCCCATAAGGGGACCGGGGAGCTGTTTTTT. Protein product: CASSQDDAHKGTGELFF.

This clonotype has ten or more counts. The V and J genes are TRBV28 and TRBJ2-7; TRBD1 agrees at 7 bases. The V gene's germline CDR1 is MDHEN and CDR2 SYDVKM. J lost 2 bases, V lost 4 bases, and 11 bases had no gene match. The CDR3 sequence is 16 residues long. In DNA form, the CDR3 reads TGTGCCAGCAGTTCCTCTCACCGGGACAGAGCCTACGAGCAGTACTTC. Translated: CASSSSHRDRAYEQYF.

This clonotype was detected only once. This clone may be a read error of a much larger clone one base away. This chain connects TRBV7-8 to TRBJ2-5; perhaps D is TRBD1 or TRBD2 (5 bases each). CDR3 length: 15 residues. V was cut by 2 bases and J by 5 bases, with 15 bases left in between. The germline V gene encodes CDR1 SGHVS and CDR2 FQNEAQ. The CDR3 spells CASSLWWDASETQYF. The CDR3 DNA sequence: TGTGCCAGCAGCTTATGGTGGGACGCTTCTGAGACCCAGTACTTC.

Comment on this clonotype: A much larger clone sits a single nucleotide away, making a read error possible. The gene calls are TRBV9 and TRBJ2-1; D tentatively reads TRBD1 or TRBD2 (5 bases each). The CDR3 length is 15 residues. Between the trimmed V and J ends, which lost 3 bases and 12 bases, there was a span of 22 bases. The germline gives CDR1 SGDLS, CDR2 YYNGEE. CDR3 protein: CASSEPGPAVGVQFF. The CDR3, as DNA: TGTGCCAGCAGCGAACCGGGACCCGCTGTTGGTGTGCAGTTCTTC.

The table lists this clonotype with many counts. The CDR3, as DNA: TGTGCCAGCAGCTTAGATCGGACAGGGCGTAGTGAAAAACTGTTTTTT. Translated: CASSLDRTGRSEKLFF. The V and J genes are TRBV7-9 and TRBJ1-4, with 8 bases matching TRBD1. With 1 base clipped from V and 7 bases from J, the junction kept 8 bases outside the gene matches. This CDR3 has 16 amino acids. Germline V gene data show CDR1 as SEHNR and CDR2 as FQNEAQ (reference sequence).

This clonotype was seen ten or more times. This chain connects TRBV6-1 to TRBJ2-7; 9 bases agree with TRBD1. Germline V gives CDR1 MNHNS, CDR2 SASEGT. This CDR3 contains 13 residues. V shed 6 bases and J 4 bases; nucleotides not matched to a gene: 4. CDR3 amino acids: CASRTGGWYEQYF. CDR3 nucleotides: TGTGCCAGCAGAACAGGGGGCTGGTACGAGCAGTACTTC.

On this clonotype: A much larger clone is a single base away; this may be a read error. The rearrangement joins TRBV11-2 to TRBJ2-3, with unresolved D. The CDR3 extends over 16 amino acids. CDR1 is SGHAT and CDR2 is FQNNGV in the germline V gene. V was clipped by 2 bases and J by 4 bases, with 16 bases between them. The CDR3 here is CASSLYYRFNSDTQYF. The DNA for the CDR3 is TGTGCCAGCAGCTTATATTACAGATTTAATTCAGATACGCAGTATTTT.

This rearrangement joins TRBV30 to TRBJ1-1, with TRBD1 as a possible D gene (5 bases). The V end lost 0 bases, the J end lost 1 base, and 9 bases lay between the germline ends. This CDR3 is built from 14 residues. Germline values: CDR1 GTSNPN, CDR2 SVGIG (reference sequence). CDR3 nucleotides: TGTGCCTGGAGTGTCGGGGGATGGAACACTGAAGCTTTCTTT. Its protein product is CAWSVGGWNTEAFF.

This clonotype has at least ten counts. The chain's CDR3 is CSVGGRYSNQPQHF. In DNA form, the CDR3 reads TGCAGCGTCGGCGGACGGTACTCCAATCAGCCCCAGCATTTT. The chain employs TRBV29-1 and TRBJ1-5; no firm D call. V was cut by 6 bases and J by 3 bases, with 15 bases left in between. The germline CDR1 and CDR2 sequences are SQVTM and ANQGSEA. The CDR3 consists of 14 residues.

At least ten counts were recorded for this clonotype. The CDR3 sequence: CASSYVGGGIDTQYF. The CDR3 nucleotides are TGTGCCAGCAGTTACGTGGGGGGAGGAATAGATACGCAGTATTTT. This sequence joins TRBV6-5 and TRBJ2-3, with D perhaps TRBD2 (6 bases). The CDR3 contains 15 residues. CDR1 and CDR2 (germline): MNHEY, SVGAGI. V gave up 2 bases and J gave up 5 bases, with 14 bases separating them.